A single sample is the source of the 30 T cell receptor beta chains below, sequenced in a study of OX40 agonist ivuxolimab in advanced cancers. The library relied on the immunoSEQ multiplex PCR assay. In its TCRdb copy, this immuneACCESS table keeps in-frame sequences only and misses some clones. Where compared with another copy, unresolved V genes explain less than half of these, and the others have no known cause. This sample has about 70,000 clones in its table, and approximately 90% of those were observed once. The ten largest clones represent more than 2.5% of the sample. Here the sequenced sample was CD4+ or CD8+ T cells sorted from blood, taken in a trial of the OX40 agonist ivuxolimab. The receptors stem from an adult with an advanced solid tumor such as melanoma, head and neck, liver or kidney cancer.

Here the CDR3 reads CASSPLPRANYGYTF. As DNA, the CDR3 is TGTGCCAGCAGTCCGCTTCCACGGGCTAACTATGGCTACACCTTC. V gene TRBV6-5 combines with J gene TRBJ1-2; D is unclear. Per the germline V gene, CDR1 is MNHEY and CDR2 is SVGAGI. The CDR3 runs to 15 residues. V was shortened by 5 bases and J by 0 bases, with 13 bases between the two germline ends.

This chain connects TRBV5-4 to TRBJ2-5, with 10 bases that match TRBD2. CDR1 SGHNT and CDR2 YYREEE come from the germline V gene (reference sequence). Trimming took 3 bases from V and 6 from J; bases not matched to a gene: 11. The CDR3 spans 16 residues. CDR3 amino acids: CASSSYFSGGSQTQYF. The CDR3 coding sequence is TGTGCCAGCAGCTCTTATTTTAGCGGGGGGTCTCAGACCCAGTACTTC.

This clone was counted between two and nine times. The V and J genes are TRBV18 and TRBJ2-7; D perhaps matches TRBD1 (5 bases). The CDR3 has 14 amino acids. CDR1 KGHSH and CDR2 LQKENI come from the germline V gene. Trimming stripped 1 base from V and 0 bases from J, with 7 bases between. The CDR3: CASSPQGNSYEQYF. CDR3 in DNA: TGTGCCAGCTCACCACAGGGGAACTCCTACGAGCAGTACTTC. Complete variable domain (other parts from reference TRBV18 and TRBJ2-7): NAGVMQNPRHLVRRRGQEARLRCSPMKGHSHVYWYRQLPEEGLKFMVYLQKENIIDESGMPKERFSAEFPKEGPSILRIQQVVRGDSAAYFCASSPQGNSYEQYFGPGTRLTVT.

The CDR3 is CASSGGQGTYGYTF. As DNA, the CDR3 is TGTGCCAGCAGTGGGGGACAGGGGACCTATGGCTACACCTTC. The rearrangement joins TRBV6-1 to TRBJ1-2; 10 bases align to TRBD1. Germline V gene lookup returns CDR1 MNHNS and CDR2 SASEGT. The V segment lost 4 bases and the J segment 4 bases; nucleotides outside the gene matches: 3. The CDR3 loop spans 14 amino acids.

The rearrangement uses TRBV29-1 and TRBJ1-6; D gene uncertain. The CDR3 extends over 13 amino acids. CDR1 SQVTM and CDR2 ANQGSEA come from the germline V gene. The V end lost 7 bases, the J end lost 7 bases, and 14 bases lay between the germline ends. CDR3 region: CSARSGGNSPLHF. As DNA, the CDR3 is TGCAGCGCCCGGTCCGGAGGAAATTCACCCCTCCACTTT.

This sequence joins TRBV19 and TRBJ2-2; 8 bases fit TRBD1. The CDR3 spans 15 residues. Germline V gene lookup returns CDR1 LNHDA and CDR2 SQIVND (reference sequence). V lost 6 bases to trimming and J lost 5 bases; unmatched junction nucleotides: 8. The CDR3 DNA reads TGTGCCAGTAGCCCGGGACAGGTGAATACCGGGGAGCTGTTTTTT. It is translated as CASSPGQVNTGELFF.

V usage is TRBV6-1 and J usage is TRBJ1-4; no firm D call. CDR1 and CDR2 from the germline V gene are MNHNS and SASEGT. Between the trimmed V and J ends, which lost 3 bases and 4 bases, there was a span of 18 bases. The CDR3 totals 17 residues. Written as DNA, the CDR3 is TGTGCCAGCAGTGAGACCGATTGGGCTGTTCTTAATGAAAAACTGTTTTTT. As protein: CASSETDWAVLNEKLFF.

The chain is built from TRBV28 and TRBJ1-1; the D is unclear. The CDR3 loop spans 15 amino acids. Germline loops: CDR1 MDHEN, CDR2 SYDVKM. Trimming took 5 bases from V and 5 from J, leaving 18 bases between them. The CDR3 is CASSPHRPDGTEAFF. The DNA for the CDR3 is TGTGCCAGCAGTCCCCACAGACCGGACGGAACTGAAGCTTTCTTT.

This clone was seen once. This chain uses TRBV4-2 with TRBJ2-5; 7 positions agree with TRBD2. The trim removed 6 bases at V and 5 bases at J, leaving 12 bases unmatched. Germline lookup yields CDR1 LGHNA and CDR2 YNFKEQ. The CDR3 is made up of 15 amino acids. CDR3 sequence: CASSFGLGSRETQYF. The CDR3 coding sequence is TGTGCCAGCAGTTTCGGACTAGGCTCGCGGGAGACCCAGTACTTC.

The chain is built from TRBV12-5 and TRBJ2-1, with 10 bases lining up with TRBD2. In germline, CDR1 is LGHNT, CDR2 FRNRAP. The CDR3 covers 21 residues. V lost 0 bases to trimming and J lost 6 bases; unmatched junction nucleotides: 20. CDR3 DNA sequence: TGTGCTAGTGGTTTGGTACGACTAGCGGGCGCCGGTCCCCCAGTAAGCAATGAGCAGTTCTTC. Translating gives CASGLVRLAGAGPPVSNEQFF.

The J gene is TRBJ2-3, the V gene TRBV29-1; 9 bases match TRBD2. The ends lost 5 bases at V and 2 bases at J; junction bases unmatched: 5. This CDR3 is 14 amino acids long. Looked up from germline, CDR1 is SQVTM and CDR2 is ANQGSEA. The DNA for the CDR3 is TGCAGCGTTCCCACTAGCGGGTACACAGATACGCAGTATTTT. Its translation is CSVPTSGYTDTQYF.

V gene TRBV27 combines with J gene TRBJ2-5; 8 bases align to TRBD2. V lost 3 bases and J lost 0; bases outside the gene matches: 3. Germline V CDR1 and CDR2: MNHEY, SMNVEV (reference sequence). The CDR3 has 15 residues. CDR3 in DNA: TGTGCCAGCAGTTTGGCGGGGGGTCACCAAGAGACCCAGTACTTC. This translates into CASSLAGGHQETQYF.

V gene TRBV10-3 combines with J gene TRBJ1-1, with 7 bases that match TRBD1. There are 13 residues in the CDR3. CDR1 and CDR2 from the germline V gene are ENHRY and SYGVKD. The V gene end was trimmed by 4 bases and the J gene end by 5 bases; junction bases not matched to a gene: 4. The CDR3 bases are TGTGCCATCAGTGGGCAGGGGGAGACTGAAGCTTTCTTT. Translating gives CAISGQGETEAFF.

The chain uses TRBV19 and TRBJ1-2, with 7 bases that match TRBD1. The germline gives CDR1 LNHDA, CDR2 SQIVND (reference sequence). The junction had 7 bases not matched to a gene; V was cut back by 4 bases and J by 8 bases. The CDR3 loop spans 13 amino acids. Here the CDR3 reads CASSRTGPRGYTF. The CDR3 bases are TGTGCCAGTAGTAGGACAGGCCCCCGGGGCTACACCTTC.

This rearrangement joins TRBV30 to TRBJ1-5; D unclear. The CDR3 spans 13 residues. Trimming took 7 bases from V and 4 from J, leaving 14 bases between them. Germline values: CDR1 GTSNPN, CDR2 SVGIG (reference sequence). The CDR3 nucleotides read TGTGCCTTCCGAGGCCCTGGGAATCAGCCCCAGCATTTT. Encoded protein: CAFRGPGNQPQHF.

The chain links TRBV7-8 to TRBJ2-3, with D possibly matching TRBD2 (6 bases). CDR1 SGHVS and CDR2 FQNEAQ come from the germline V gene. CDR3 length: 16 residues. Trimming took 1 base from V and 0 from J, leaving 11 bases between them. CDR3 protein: CASSLGGDLSTDTQYF. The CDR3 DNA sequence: TGTGCCAGCAGCTTAGGGGGGGACCTTAGCACAGATACGCAGTATTTT. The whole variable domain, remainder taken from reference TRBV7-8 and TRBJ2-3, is GAGVSQSPRYKVAKRGQDVALRCDPISGHVSLFWYQQALGQGPEFLTYFQNEAQLDKSGLPSDRFFAERPEGSVSTLKIQRTQQEDSAVYLCASSLGGDLSTDTQYFGPGTRLTVL.

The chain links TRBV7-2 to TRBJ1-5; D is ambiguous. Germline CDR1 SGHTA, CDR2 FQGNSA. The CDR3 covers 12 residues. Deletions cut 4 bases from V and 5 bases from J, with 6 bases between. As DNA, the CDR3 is TGTGCCAGCAGCTCCACTTATCAGCCCCAGCATTTT. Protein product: CASSSTYQPQHF.

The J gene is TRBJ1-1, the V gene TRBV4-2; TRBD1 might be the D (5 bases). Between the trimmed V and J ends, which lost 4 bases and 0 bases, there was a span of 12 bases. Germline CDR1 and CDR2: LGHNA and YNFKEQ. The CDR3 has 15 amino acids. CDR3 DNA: TGTGCCAGCAGCCGATCGGTGGGGCTGAACACTGAAGCTTTCTTT. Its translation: CASSRSVGLNTEAFF.

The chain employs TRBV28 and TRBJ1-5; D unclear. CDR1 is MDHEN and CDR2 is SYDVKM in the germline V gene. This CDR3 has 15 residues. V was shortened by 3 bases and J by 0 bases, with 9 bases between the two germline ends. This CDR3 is CASSFLRDSNQPQHF. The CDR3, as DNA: TGTGCCAGCAGTTTCCTCCGGGATAGCAATCAGCCCCAGCATTTT. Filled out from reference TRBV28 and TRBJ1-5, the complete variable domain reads DVKVTQSSRYLVKRTGEKVFLECVQDMDHENMFWYRQDPGLGLRLIYFSYDVKMKEKGDIPEGYSVSREKKERFSLILESASTNQTSMYLCASSFLRDSNQPQHFGDGTRLSIL.

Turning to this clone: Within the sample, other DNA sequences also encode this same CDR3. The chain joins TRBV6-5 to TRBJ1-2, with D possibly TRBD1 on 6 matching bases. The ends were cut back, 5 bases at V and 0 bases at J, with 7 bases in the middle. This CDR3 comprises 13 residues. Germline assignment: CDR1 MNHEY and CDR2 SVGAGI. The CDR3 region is CASSAGANYGYTF. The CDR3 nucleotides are TGTGCCAGCAGTGCAGGGGCTAACTATGGCTACACCTTC.

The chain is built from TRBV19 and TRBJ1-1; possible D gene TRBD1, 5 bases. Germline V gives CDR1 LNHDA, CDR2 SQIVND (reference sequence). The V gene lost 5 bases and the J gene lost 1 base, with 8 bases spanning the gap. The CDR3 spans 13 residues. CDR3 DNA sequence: TGTGCCAGTAGTCTGGGGCAGAACACTGAAGCTTTCTTT. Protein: CASSLGQNTEAFF.

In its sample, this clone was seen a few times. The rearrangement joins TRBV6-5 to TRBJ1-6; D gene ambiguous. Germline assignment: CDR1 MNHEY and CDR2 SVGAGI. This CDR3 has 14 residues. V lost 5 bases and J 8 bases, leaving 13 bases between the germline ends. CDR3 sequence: CASSPPRSDSPLHF. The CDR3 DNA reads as TGTGCCAGCAGTCCCCCACGGAGTGATTCACCCCTCCACTTT.

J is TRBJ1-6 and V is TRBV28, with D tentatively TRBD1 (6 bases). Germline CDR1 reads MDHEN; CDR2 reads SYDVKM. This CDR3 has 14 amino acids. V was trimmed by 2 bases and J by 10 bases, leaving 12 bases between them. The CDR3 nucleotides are TGTGCCAGCAGTTTAGGACAGTCTTACTCACCCCTCCACTTT. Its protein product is CASSLGQSYSPLHF.

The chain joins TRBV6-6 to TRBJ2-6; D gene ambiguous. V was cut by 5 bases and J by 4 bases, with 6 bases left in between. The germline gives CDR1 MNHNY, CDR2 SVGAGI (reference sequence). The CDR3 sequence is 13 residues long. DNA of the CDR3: TGTGCCAGCAGTATCCTCGGGGCCAACGTCCTGACTTTC. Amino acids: CASSILGANVLTF.

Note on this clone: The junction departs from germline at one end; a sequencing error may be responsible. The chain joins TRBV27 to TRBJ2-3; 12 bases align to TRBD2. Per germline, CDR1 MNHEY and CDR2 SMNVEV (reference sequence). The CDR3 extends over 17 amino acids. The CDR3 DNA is TGTGCCAGCAGTCTTAGGACTAGCGGGGCCCCCAGGGATATGCAGTATTTT. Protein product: CASSLRTSGAPRDMQYF.

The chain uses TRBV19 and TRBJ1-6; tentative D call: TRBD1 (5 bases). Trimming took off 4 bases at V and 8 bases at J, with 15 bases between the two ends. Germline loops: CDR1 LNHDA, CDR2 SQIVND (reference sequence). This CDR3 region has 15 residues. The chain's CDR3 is CASSTTPQGDSPLHF. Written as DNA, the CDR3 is TGTGCCAGTAGTACGACCCCCCAGGGCGATTCACCCCTCCACTTT. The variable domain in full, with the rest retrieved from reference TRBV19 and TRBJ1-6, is DGGITQSPKYLFRKEGQNVTLSCEQNLNHDAMYWYRQDPGQGLRLIYYSQIVNDFQKGDIAEGYSVSREKKESFPLTVTSAQKNPTAFYLCASSTTPQGDSPLHFGNGTRLTVT.

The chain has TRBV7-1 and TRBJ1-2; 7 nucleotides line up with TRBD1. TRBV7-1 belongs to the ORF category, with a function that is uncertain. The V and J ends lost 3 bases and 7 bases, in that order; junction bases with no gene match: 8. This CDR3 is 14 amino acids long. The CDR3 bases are TGTGCCAGCAGCTCCCGGACAGGTCTAAGTGGCTACACCTTC. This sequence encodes CASSSRTGLSGYTF.

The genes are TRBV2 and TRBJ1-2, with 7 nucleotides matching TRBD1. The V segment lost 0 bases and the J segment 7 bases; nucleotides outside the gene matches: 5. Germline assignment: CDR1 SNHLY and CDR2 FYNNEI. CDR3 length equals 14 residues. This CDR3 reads CASSEAQGGVGYTF. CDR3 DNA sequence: TGTGCCAGCAGTGAAGCGCAGGGGGGGGTTGGCTACACCTTC. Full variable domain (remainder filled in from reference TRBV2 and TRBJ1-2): EPEVTQTPSHQVTQMGQEVILRCVPISNHLYFYWYRQILGQKVEFLVSFYNNEISEKSEIFDDQFSVERPDGSNFTLKIRSTKLEDSAMYFCASSEAQGGVGYTFGSGTRLTVV.

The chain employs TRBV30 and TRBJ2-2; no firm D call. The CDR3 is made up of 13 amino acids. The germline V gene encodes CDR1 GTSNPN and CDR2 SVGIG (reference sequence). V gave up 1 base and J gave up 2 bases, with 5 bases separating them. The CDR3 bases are TGTGCCTGGAGTGGCAGCAACACCGGGGAGCTGTTTTTT. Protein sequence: CAWSGSNTGELFF.

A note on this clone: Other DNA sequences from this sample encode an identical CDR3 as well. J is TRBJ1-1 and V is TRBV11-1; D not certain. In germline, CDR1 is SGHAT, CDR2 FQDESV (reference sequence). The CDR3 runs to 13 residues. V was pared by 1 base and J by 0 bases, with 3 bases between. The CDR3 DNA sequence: TGTGCCAGCAGCTTAGAGCTGAACACTGAAGCTTTCTTT. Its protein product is CASSLELNTEAFF.